The rows below give T cell receptor beta chains drawn from one sample of a study of cytomegalovirus exposure and HLA in healthy donors. The assay was immunoSEQ multiplex PCR, and TCRdb's table has in-frame clones only and misses some. This sample's table has about 200,000 clones. Sequences were obtained from PBMCs. The receptors here all came from a boy younger than 18 in good health and CMV-seronegative. Both conserved end residues are part of each CDR3. D genes are given only for firm matches.

TRBD1 | TRBJ1-2 | TRBV7-2 | CASSPSVDRGPGYTF | TGTGCCAGCAGCCCCTCCGTGGACAGGGGCCCTGGCTACACCTTC
- | TRBJ1-1 | TRBV30 | CAWSSGTEAFF | TGTGCCTGGAGCTCGGGCACTGAAGCTTTCTTT
TRBD2 | TRBJ2-1 | TRBV4-1 | CASSQPSGGVYNEQFF | TGCGCCAGCAGCCAACCAAGCGGGGGGGTTTACAATGAGCAGTTCTTC
- | TRBJ1-3 | TRBV10-1 | CASSESGLCTPVSNTIYF | TGCGCCAGCAGTGAGTCGGGCCTTTGCACCCCAGTCAGCAACACCATATATTTT
- | TRBJ2-7 | TRBV19 | CASSTGALPYEQYF | TGTGCCAGTAGTACAGGGGCCCTACCCTACGAGCAGTACTTC
TRBD2 | TRBJ2-1 | TRBV7-7 | CASSPPGGSEQFF | TGTGCTAGCAGCCCCCCCGGGGGGTCTGAGCAGTTCTTC
- | TRBJ1-3 | TRBV5-5 | CASSPRGSGNTIYF | TGTGCCAGCAGCCCCCGGGGATCTGGAAACACCATATATTTT
- | TRBJ2-7 | TRBV6-5 | CASQKGVHEQYF | TGTGCCAGCCAGAAGGGGGTCCACGAGCAGTACTTC
- | TRBJ1-2 | TRBV6-1 | CASRGGSRYGYTF | TGTGCCAGCAGAGGGGGATCCCGCTATGGCTACACCTTC
TRBD1 | TRBJ1-4 | TRBV7-7 | CASSQDRGPGEKLFF | TGTGCCAGCAGCCAAGACAGGGGGCCCGGAGAAAAACTGTTTTTT
TRBD1 | TRBJ2-7 | TRBV6-1 | CASSEPRWTGSYEQYF | TGTGCCAGCAGTGAACCCCGGTGGACAGGATCCTACGAGCAGTACTTC
TRBD2 | TRBJ2-3 | TRBV5-1 | CASSLITGTSGLDTQYF | TGCGCCAGCAGCCTCATTACCGGGACTAGCGGGTTAGATACGCAGTATTTT
- | TRBJ1-1 | TRBV7-3 | CASSLNAGLTEAFF | TGTGCCAGCAGCTTAAACGCAGGGCTCACTGAAGCTTTCTTT
TRBD1 | TRBJ2-3 | TRBV18 | CASSPLGQGTDTQYF | TGTGCCAGCTCACCGCTGGGACAGGGAACCGATACGCAGTATTTT
- | TRBJ1-1 | TRBV28 | CASSSWRTEAFF | TGTGCCAGCAGTTCCTGGAGGACTGAAGCTTTCTTT
- | TRBJ2-7 | TRBV28 | CASSSGSSYEQYF | TGTGCCAGCAGTTCCGGGAGCTCCTACGAGCAGTACTTC
TRBD2 | TRBJ2-4 | TRBV13 | CASSSQRDSWGKNIQYF | TGTGCCAGCAGCTCGCAGCGGGACTCCTGGGGCAAAAACATTCAGTACTTC
- | TRBJ1-5 | TRBV19 | CASRAGNQPQHF | TGTGCCTCGAGGGCTGGCAATCAGCCCCAGCATTTT
TRBD1 | TRBJ1-2 | TRBV5-1 | CASSPVPGQFNYGYTF | TGCGCCAGCAGCCCTGTCCCGGGACAGTTTAACTATGGCTACACCTTC
TRBD2 | TRBJ2-1 | TRBV19 | CASSPLQRGSSYNEQFF | TGTGCCAGTAGTCCTCTCCAGCGGGGTTCCTCCTACAATGAGCAGTTCTTC
- | TRBJ2-2 | TRBV19 | CASRLSGELFF | TGTGCCAGTAGATTATCCGGGGAGCTGTTTTTT
- | TRBJ2-1 | TRBV6-4 | CASSDSPEAEQFF | TGTGCCAGCAGTGACTCCCCTGAAGCGGAGCAGTTCTTC
TRBD2 | TRBJ2-1 | TRBV9 | CASSAELAGGYEQFF | TGTGCCAGCAGCGCAGAACTAGCGGGGGGTTATGAGCAGTTCTTC
TRBD1 | TRBJ1-5 | TRBV28 | CASSLGQVGNQPQHF | TGTGCCAGCAGTTTAGGACAGGTAGGCAATCAGCCCCAGCATTTT
- | TRBJ1-1 | TRBV6-5 | CASRPTGSAEAFF | TGTGCCAGCAGGCCCACAGGGTCTGCTGAAGCTTTCTTT
TRBD2 | TRBJ2-5 | TRBV28 | CASSPGTTQETQYF | TGTGCCAGCAGCCCCGGGACTACGCAAGAGACCCAGTACTTC
- | TRBJ1-2 | TRBV30 | CAWSVHPSQGYTF | TGTGCCTGGAGTGTACATCCATCGCAAGGCTACACCTTC
- | TRBJ1-5 | TRBV11-3 | CASSSRQHNQPQHF | TGTGCCAGCAGCTCGCGACAGCACAATCAGCCCCAGCATTTT
TRBD2 | TRBJ2-5 | TRBV5-1 | CASARLAGNQETQYF | TGCGCCAGCGCTCGACTAGCGGGGAACCAAGAGACCCAGTACTTC
TRBD2 | TRBJ2-1 | TRBV27 | CASSLLAGGLTYNEQFF | TGTGCCAGCAGTTTACTAGCGGGGGGACTCACCTACAATGAGCAGTTCTTC
TRBD1 | TRBJ1-1 | TRBV28 | CASSPRQGGNTEAFF | TGTGCCAGCAGTCCCCGACAGGGCGGGAACACTGAAGCTTTCTTT
- | TRBJ1-1 | TRBV28 | CASSLGSRLRGGLVNTEAFF | TGTGCCAGCAGTTTGGGATCCCGCCTTCGGGGGGGCTTAGTGAACACTGAAGCTTTCTTT
TRBD1 | TRBJ1-5 | TRBV30 | CAWKRQGINQPQHF | TGTGCCTGGAAAAGACAGGGCATCAATCAGCCCCAGCATTTT
- | TRBJ2-7 | TRBV6-5 | CASSYILRGEQYF | TGTGCCAGCAGTTACATCCTCCGGGGCGAGCAGTACTTC
TRBD2 | TRBJ2-7 | TRBV27 | CASAGGLSYEQYF | TGTGCCTCGGCGGGGGGCTTGTCCTACGAGCAGTACTTC
- | TRBJ1-3 | TRBV7-9 | CASSSGGATGNTIYF | TGTGCCAGCAGCTCCGGGGGGGCAACTGGAAACACCATATATTTT
TRBD1 | TRBJ2-1 | TRBV12-5 | CASGLLTGVDNEQFF | TGTGCTAGTGGTTTATTGACAGGGGTCGACAATGAGCAGTTCTTC
TRBD1 | TRBJ1-2 | TRBV4-1 | CASSARIGTGYGYTF | TGCGCCAGCAGCGCCCGCATAGGGACAGGGTATGGCTACACCTTC
TRBD1 | TRBJ1-2 | TRBV13 | CASSLQTRSQGGDGYTF | TGTGCCAGCAGCCTCCAAACCAGGTCACAGGGGGGGGATGGCTACACCTTC
TRBD1 | TRBJ1-2 | TRBV27 | CASSQEGTGSGYTF | TGTGCCAGCAGTCAAGAAGGGACAGGGTCAGGCTACACCTTC
TRBD2 | TRBJ2-5 | TRBV5-1 | CASSPFGGQETQYF | TGCGCCAGCAGCCCATTCGGGGGGCAAGAGACCCAGTACTTC
TRBD1 | TRBJ1-4 | TRBV5-1 | CASSLTGGKSTNEKLFF | TGCGCCAGCAGCTTAACAGGGGGCAAGTCTACTAATGAAAAACTGTTTTTT
- | TRBJ1-2 | TRBV2 | CASRQGFYGYTF | TGTGCCAGCAGACAGGGTTTTTATGGCTACACCTTC
- | TRBJ1-6 | TRBV5-1 | CASSSEGVVGSPLHF | TGCGCCAGCAGCTCCGAGGGGGTCGTAGGCTCACCCCTCCACTTT
- | TRBJ1-6 | TRBV7-9 | CASSWESSFLNNSPLHF | TGTGCCAGCAGCTGGGAGTCGTCTTTCCTTAATAATTCACCCCTCCACTTT
TRBD1 | TRBJ2-5 | TRBV13 | CASSLGVRGKPGETQYF | TGTGCCAGCAGCTTGGGGGTCAGGGGGAAGCCGGGAGAGACCCAGTACTTC
TRBD1 | TRBJ1-2 | TRBV2 | CASSPGQAHYGYTF | TGTGCCAGCAGTCCGGGACAGGCACACTATGGCTACACCTTC
- | TRBJ2-3 | TRBV11-3 | CASSPRGDSTDTQYF | TGTGCCAGCAGCCCACGGGGAGATAGCACAGATACGCAGTATTTT
- | TRBJ1-5 | TRBV28 | CASSRSPDFQPQHF | TGTGCCAGCAGCCGCTCCCCGGACTTTCAGCCCCAGCATTTT
TRBD1 | TRBJ1-2 | TRBV30 | CAWSRGQGFNHGYTF | TGTGCCTGGAGCCGAGGACAGGGTTTTAACCATGGCTACACCTTC
- | TRBJ2-2 | TRBV29-1 | CSVAVHENTGELFF | TGCAGCGTTGCGGTCCACGAGAACACCGGGGAGCTGTTTTTT
TRBD2 | TRBJ2-7 | TRBV6-6 | CASSYWSSGTYEQYF | TGTGCCAGCAGTTACTGGTCTAGCGGAACCTACGAGCAGTACTTC
- | TRBJ1-2 | TRBV30 | CAWSGGGYGYTF | TGTGCCTGGTCCGGGGGTGGGTATGGCTACACCTTC